This TCR beta chain was sequenced for a study of blood T cell repertoires in COVID-19. Sequencing was performed with immunoSEQ multiplex PCR; in TCRdb, only in-frame clones are kept and a portion is missing. Among a few hundred thousand clones, approximately 86% were seen once, and the ten largest hold 7.1%. Trimming took 0 bases from V and 1 from J, leaving 5 bases between them. The CDR3 totals 14 residues. Germline lookup yields CDR1 LGHNA and CDR2 YNFKEQ. This clone came up a few times. The sequence came from a woman aged 55 to 70 with COVID-19, enrolled during active disease. The sample consisted of peripheral blood. The chain employs TRBV4-2 and TRBJ2-3; D not certain. CDR3 DNA sequence: TGTGCCAGCAGCCAAGAATCAGGCACAGATACGCAGTATTTT. Translating it yields CASSQESGTDTQYF.